The 25 T cell receptor beta chains listed next were all sequenced from one sample in a study of cytomegalovirus exposure and HLA in healthy donors. A multiplex PCR was run with 60 Vbeta primers and 13 Jbeta primers. Here immunoSEQ multiplex PCR was the method, and the copy in TCRdb shows in-frame clones only, minus some. The sample consists of approximately 96,000 clones, approximately 74% of them appearing once. The sequenced sample was PBMCs. These receptors originate from a male donor in good health and CMV-seronegative.

This chain uses TRBV9 with TRBJ2-3; 10 nucleotides agree with TRBD1. Germline V CDR1 and CDR2: SGDLS, YYNGEE. There are 15 residues in the CDR3. J gave up 5 bases and V 4 bases, and 7 bases lay outside the gene matches. DNA for the CDR3: TGTGCCAGCAGCTCCGGGACAGGGGTGGGAGATACGCAGTATTTT. It encodes CASSSGTGVGDTQYF.

This clone was recorded once. V and J are TRBV7-3 and TRBJ2-7; TRBD1 agrees at 8 bases. The CDR3 is made up of 15 amino acids. V gave up 5 bases and J gave up 4 bases; unmatched junction bases: 10. Germline V gives CDR1 SGHTA, CDR2 FQGTGA. In DNA, the CDR3 is TGTGCCAGCAGCGCGCGCCGTCACAGGGGGTACGAGCAGTACTTC. This codes for CASSARRHRGYEQYF.

This clone was detected a few times. The chain joins TRBV14 to TRBJ2-7; the D gene is possibly TRBD1 (5 bases). This CDR3 has 13 amino acids. The germline V and J ends were trimmed by 4 bases and 3 bases, with 10 bases remaining between them. Germline CDR1 reads SGHDN; CDR2 reads FVKESK. In DNA form, the CDR3 reads TGTGCCAGCAGCCCAGGGCTGGGCTACGAGCAGTACTTC. It specifies CASSPGLGYEQYF.

This chain links TRBV5-1 with TRBJ1-4; D is perhaps TRBD1 (6 bases). CDR3 length: 15 amino acids. The germline V gene has CDR1 SGHRS and CDR2 YFSETQ. V shed 0 bases and J shed 7 bases, with 13 bases lying between them. In DNA form, the CDR3 reads TGCGCCAGCAGCTTGGGAGTACAGGGTGGTGAAAAACTGTTTTTT. Amino acids: CASSLGVQGGEKLFF. Full variable domain (remainder filled in from reference TRBV5-1 and TRBJ1-4): KAGVTQTPRYLIKTRGQQVTLSCSPISGHRSVSWYQQTPGQGLQFLFEYFSETQRNKGNFPGRFSGRQFSNSRSEMNVSTLELGDSALYLCASSLGVQGGEKLFFGSGTQLSVL.

The genes are TRBV29-1 and TRBJ2-7; 9 nucleotides align to TRBD1. V lost 2 bases to trimming and J lost 2 bases; unmatched junction nucleotides: 7. Germline CDR1 SQVTM, CDR2 ANQGSEA. CDR3 length equals 15 residues. The CDR3 nucleotides read TGCAGCGTTGAATTTACGGACAGGGGCGCCTACGAGCAGTACTTC. This encodes CSVEFTDRGAYEQYF.

The chain carries TRBV6-5 and TRBJ1-2; 7 bases map to TRBD1. The V gene's germline CDR1 is MNHEY and CDR2 SVGAGI. J lost 8 bases, V lost 7 bases, and 7 bases had no gene match. The CDR3 covers 12 residues. In DNA, the CDR3 is TGTGCCAGCAACGACAGGGTGGGAGGCTACACCTTC. Protein product: CASNDRVGGYTF.

The V gene is TRBV15, the J gene TRBJ2-7; 7 bases are shared with TRBD1. V lost 3 bases to trimming and J lost 4 bases; unmatched junction nucleotides: 12. This CDR3 spans 16 amino acids. Germline CDR1 and CDR2: LNHNV and YYDKDF (reference sequence). CDR3 protein: CATSSGSTGALYEQYF. CDR3 nucleotides: TGTGCCACCAGCAGCGGAAGCACAGGGGCCTTGTACGAGCAGTACTTC. Based on the CDR3 plus reference TRBV15 and TRBJ2-7, the full variable domain is DAMVIQNPRYQVTQFGKPVTLSCSQTLNHNVMYWYQQKSSQAPKLLFHYYDKDFNNEADTPDNFQSRRPNTSFCFLDIRSPGLGDTAMYLCATSSGSTGALYEQYFGPGTRLTVT.

Only one count was recorded for this clone. The CDR3 loop reads CASSLGTEQFF. The CDR3, as DNA: TGTGCCAGCAGCCTGGGGACAGAGCAGTTCTTC. The genes are TRBV7-9 and TRBJ2-1, with D possibly TRBD1 on 6 matching bases. The length of the CDR3 is 11 residues. The germline V gene encodes CDR1 SEHNR and CDR2 FQNEAQ (reference sequence). Trimming stripped 5 bases from V and 10 bases from J, with 9 bases between. Combining the CDR3 with reference TRBV7-9 and TRBJ2-1 gives the whole variable domain DTGVSQNPRHKITKRGQNVTFRCDPISEHNRLYWYRQTLGQGPEFLTYFQNEAQLEKSRLLSDRFSAERPKGSFSTLEIQRTEQGDSAMYLCASSLGTEQFFGPGTRLTVL.

The V and J genes are TRBV28 and TRBJ2-7, with D unclear. CDR3 length: 11 amino acids. V dropped 7 bases and J dropped 2 bases, with 6 bases sitting between them. Germline V gives CDR1 MDHEN, CDR2 SYDVKM. The CDR3, as DNA: TGTGCCAGCACTGCAGCCTACGAGCAGTACTTC. This gives the protein CASTAAYEQYF.

The genes are TRBV7-2 and TRBJ2-7; tentatively, D is TRBD2 (6 bases). The DNA end is more similar to TRBJ2-1, so the J call may be wrong. CDR3 size: 15 residues. CDR1 and CDR2 (germline): SGHTA, FQGNSA. The DNA of the CDR3 is TGTGCCAGCAGTTTACTAGCCTCCTCCTACAATGAGCAGTTCTTC. It is translated as CASSLLASSYNEQFF.

The chain joins TRBV6-1 to TRBJ2-7; possible D gene TRBD1, 5 bases. V lost 6 bases, J lost 0 bases, and 15 bases lay in between. The CDR3 loop spans 15 amino acids. CDR1 and CDR2 (germline): MNHNS, SASEGT. DNA for the CDR3: TGTGCCAGCAGCCCCAGGGCTTCGAGCTCCTACGAGCAGTACTTC. It codes for CASSPRASSSYEQYF.

V gene TRBV6-1 combines with J gene TRBJ2-2; 9 bases line up with TRBD2. CDR3 size: 16 residues. V shed 2 bases and J 0 bases; nucleotides not matched to a gene: 1. Germline lookup yields CDR1 MNHNS and CDR2 SASEGT. Here the CDR3 DNA reads TGTGCCAGCAGTGAATTAGCGGGAGCGAACACCGGGGAGCTGTTTTTT. Protein: CASSELAGANTGELFF.

This rearrangement joins TRBV27 to TRBJ2-7; 8 bases line up with TRBD2. CDR1 is MNHEY and CDR2 is SMNVEV in the germline V gene (reference sequence). The CDR3 contains 15 residues. J lost 4 bases, V lost 10 bases, and 15 bases had no gene match. DNA for the CDR3: TGTGCCACCGATATCGTCAGCGGGAGTTGGTACGAGCAGTACTTC. Translated, it gives CATDIVSGSWYEQYF.

This clone appeared once. This rearrangement joins TRBV6-1 to TRBJ2-3; no firm D call. Germline CDR1 MNHNS, CDR2 SASEGT. Trimming shortened V by 2 bases and J by 1 base, and 10 bases separated the two germline ends. This CDR3 has 15 residues. CDR3 sequence: CASSEQSVGTDTQYF. CDR3 in DNA: TGTGCCAGCAGTGAACAGTCAGTCGGCACAGATACGCAGTATTTT.

In this sample, this clone turned up a few times. The chain links TRBV7-7 to TRBJ2-7; D uncertain. V shed 0 bases and J shed 3 bases, with 6 bases lying between them. There are 13 residues in the CDR3. CDR1 and CDR2 (germline): SSHAT, FNYEAQ (reference sequence). Written as DNA, the CDR3 is TGTGCCAGCAGCTTAGCGTTTAACTACGAGCAGTACTTC. It is translated as CASSLAFNYEQYF. Complete variable domain (other parts from reference TRBV7-7 and TRBJ2-7): GAGVSQSPRYKVTKRGQDVTLRCDPISSHATLYWYQQALGQGPEFLTYFNYEAQPDKSGLPSDRFSAERPEGSISTLTIQRTEQRDSAMYRCASSLAFNYEQYFGPGTRLTVT.

This clone was seen a single time. CDR3 sequence reads: CASSYSEGYEQYF. The CDR3 DNA sequence: TGTGCCAGCAGTTACTCGGAGGGCTACGAGCAGTACTTC. The chain is built from TRBV6-5 and TRBJ2-7; the D gene is possibly TRBD2 (6 bases). The germline CDR1 and CDR2 sequences are MNHEY and SVGAGI. Trimming cost V 0 bases and J 3 bases, with 6 bases left between them. The CDR3 is 13 amino acids.

This clone has more than one count but fewer than ten. The chain combines TRBV9 with TRBJ2-3, with TRBD2 as a possible D gene (5 bases). Germline CDR1 is SGDLS and CDR2 is YYNGEE. With 3 bases removed from V and 6 bases from J, the gap between germline ends came to 11 bases. CDR3 length equals 13 residues. The CDR3 DNA is TGTGCCAGCAGCGCTCAGTCGGGGGATACGCAGTATTTT. It yields the protein CASSAQSGDTQYF.

The CDR3 DNA follows: TGTGCCAGCAGTAACCCACTAGGTAGCAATCAGCCCCAGCATTTT. Translation: CASSNPLGSNQPQHF. This sequence joins TRBV28 and TRBJ1-5; the D is unclear. Deletions cut 5 bases from V and 0 bases from J, with 11 bases between. Germline V CDR1 and CDR2: MDHEN, SYDVKM. The CDR3 consists of 15 residues.

CDR3 protein: CASSLGTANTEAFF. The CDR3 coding sequence is TGCGCCAGCAGCTTGGGTACAGCGAACACTGAAGCTTTCTTT. The J gene is TRBJ1-1, the V gene TRBV5-1; D not resolved. The CDR3 totals 14 residues. The V end was cut by 0 bases, the J end by 1 base, with 7 bases between. CDR1 and CDR2 from the germline V gene are SGHRS and YFSETQ.

The V and J genes are TRBV5-4 and TRBJ2-3; TRBD2 matches at 9 bases. The V and J ends lost 3 bases and 6 bases, in that order; junction bases with no gene match: 8. The CDR3 runs 15 residues. Per germline, CDR1 SGHNT and CDR2 YYREEE (reference sequence). Here the CDR3 DNA reads TGTGCCAGCAGCTCCCCGACTAGCGGAAGGGATACGCAGTATTTT. Its translation: CASSSPTSGRDTQYF. The variable domain in full, with the rest retrieved from reference TRBV5-4 and TRBJ2-3, is ETGVTQSPTHLIKTRGQQVTLRCSSQSGHNTVSWYQQALGQGPQFIFQYYREEENGRGNFPPRFSGLQFPNYSSELNVNALELDDSALYLCASSSPTSGRDTQYFGPGTRLTVL.

This chain joins TRBV5-4 and TRBJ1-1, with a possible D match to TRBD1 (5 bases). CDR3 length: 15 residues. Germline V lookup: CDR1 SGHNT, CDR2 YYREEE (reference sequence). The germline V and J ends were trimmed by 3 bases and 6 bases, with 18 bases remaining between them. This chain's CDR3 is CASSSSSGGGAEAFF. DNA of the CDR3: TGTGCCAGCAGCTCGAGCTCGGGGGGAGGAGCTGAAGCTTTCTTT.

V gene TRBV7-3 combines with J gene TRBJ2-3, with D possibly being TRBD1 (5 bases). Germline CDR1 reads SGHTA; CDR2 reads FQGTGA. Trimming took off 0 bases at V and 4 bases at J, with 17 bases between the two ends. The CDR3 spans 17 residues. The CDR3 here is CASSLTGGQGPSDTQYF. The CDR3 DNA reads TGTGCCAGCAGCTTAACAGGTGGGCAGGGCCCATCAGATACGCAGTATTTT.

This chain joins TRBV5-1 and TRBJ2-7, with 11 nucleotides matching TRBD2. Germline CDR1 reads SGHRS; CDR2 reads YFSETQ. This CDR3 contains 14 residues. J was trimmed by 0 bases and V by 5 bases; bases with no gene match: 1. The CDR3 region is CASRTSGSSYEQYF. CDR3 sequence (DNA): TGCGCCAGCAGAACTAGCGGGAGCTCCTACGAGCAGTACTTC.

Remarks on this clone: This CDR3 is also generated by other DNA sequences in the sample. The J gene is TRBJ2-3, the V gene TRBV5-6, with TRBD2 matching 10 bases. The V gene end was trimmed by 6 bases and the J gene end by 1 base; junction bases not matched to a gene: 5. The V gene's germline CDR1 is SGHDT and CDR2 YYEEEE. The CDR3 length is 15 residues. CDR3 residues: CASTLGTSGTDTQYF. CDR3 nucleotide sequence: TGTGCCAGCACGCTGGGGACTAGCGGCACAGATACGCAGTATTTT.

V is TRBV5-8 and J is TRBJ2-7; D is possibly TRBD2 (5 bases). Trimming cost V 6 bases and J 2 bases, with 18 bases left between them. Per germline, CDR1 SGHTS and CDR2 YDEGEE. The CDR3 runs 15 residues. CDR3 region: CASKRLGTRAYEQYF. In DNA form, the CDR3 reads TGTGCCAGCAAGCGCCTAGGAACTAGGGCCTACGAGCAGTACTTC.